This TCR beta chain is drawn from a study of T cell responses to AZD1222 COVID-19 vaccine. Some clones are missing from TCRdb's copy, which holds only in-frame ones; the method was immunoSEQ multiplex PCR. Here the sample spans some 40,000 clones, 88% being singletons. The sample in question was peripheral blood, obtained 28 days after the second dose of the MenACWY control vaccine. This receptor was identified in an adult who received the MenACWY meningococcal vaccine as a control.

CDR3 protein: CASSSRTRTGGNEKLFF. In nucleotides, the CDR3 is TGTGCCAGCAGTTCCAGAACCCGGACAGGGGGTAATGAAAAACTGTTTTTT. The chain joins TRBV28 to TRBJ1-4; 10 bases align to TRBD1. Germline assignment: CDR1 MDHEN and CDR2 SYDVKM. V gave up 4 bases and J gave up 4 bases; unmatched junction bases: 9. CDR3 length equals 17 residues.